The present T cell receptor beta chain was sequenced within a study of blood T cell repertoires in COVID-19. Only in-frame clones appear in the TCRdb table, and some are missing; sequencing was by immunoSEQ multiplex PCR. The sample lists 140,000 to 150,000 clones, just under 85% occurring once. Participants were placed into cohorts based on the clinical history they reported. This CDR3 is 15 amino acids long. The germline CDR1 and CDR2 sequences are MNHEY and SVGAGI. J was trimmed by 7 bases and V by 4 bases; bases with no gene match: 9. The sequence derives from a woman in her 40s who had recovered from COVID-19. The rearrangement uses TRBV6-5 and TRBJ2-2; 7 nucleotides agree with TRBD1. Material for sequencing was PBMCs or T cells enriched from blood (not recorded which). The CDR3 coding sequence is TGTGCCAGCAGTTTTTCGAGACAGGGCATCGGGGAGCTGTTTTTT. It specifies CASSFSRQGIGELFF.